Presented here are 21 T cell receptor beta chains from one specimen sequenced in a study of long-term antiretroviral therapy in people with HIV. It was version v3.0 of the immunoSEQ assay that was run at survey level. Repertoires were generated with immunoSEQ multiplex PCR, while TCRdb's copy carries only in-frame clones and drops some. The repertoire includes around 6,500 clones, roughly 70% of them detected once, and under 10% sits in the top ten. The sample here was unsorted PBMCs, taken 0.1 years before starting antiretroviral therapy. The receptors here all came from a man younger than 30 with HIV.

The chain is built from TRBV7-3 and TRBJ2-3; D might be TRBD2 (5 bases). Germline V gene lookup returns CDR1 SGHTA and CDR2 FQGTGA. V dropped 8 bases and J dropped 1 base, with 16 bases sitting between them. The CDR3 totals 15 residues. CDR3 nucleotide sequence: TGTGCCAGCTCCCGACTAAGTAAGGGCACAGATACGCAGTATTTT. Its protein product is CASSRLSKGTDTQYF.

The gene calls are TRBV6-1 and TRBJ1-4; a possible D gene is TRBD1 (5 bases). V lost 2 bases to trimming and J lost 8 bases, with 18 bases between them. The CDR3 runs to 16 residues. CDR1 MNHNS and CDR2 SASEGT come from the germline V gene. The chain's CDR3 is CASSEFTGLLEEKLFF. The CDR3 bases are TGTGCCAGCAGTGAATTTACAGGCCTACTTGAGGAAAAACTGTTTTTT.

The rearrangement links TRBV5-5 to TRBJ1-4; 7 nucleotides match TRBD1. V gave up 3 bases and J gave up 0 bases; unmatched junction bases: 5. The CDR3 is made up of 16 amino acids. Germline loops: CDR1 SGHKS, CDR2 YYEKEE (reference sequence). The CDR3 sequence is CASSSTGFATNEKLFF. In DNA form, the CDR3 reads TGTGCCAGCAGCTCGACAGGGTTCGCAACTAATGAAAAACTGTTTTTT.

This clone was detected only a few times. The J gene is TRBJ2-1, the V gene TRBV7-9, with D perhaps matching TRBD2 (6 bases). Germline lookup yields CDR1 SEHNR and CDR2 FQNEAQ (reference sequence). V was clipped by 6 bases and J by 4 bases, with 16 bases between them. The CDR3 extends over 15 amino acids. The CDR3 nucleotides are TGTGCCAGCAGGCGGGCGGAGGGGCCTTACAATGAGCAGTTCTTC. Translated, it gives CASRRAEGPYNEQFF.

This clone came up a few times. V usage is TRBV7-9 and J usage is TRBJ2-1, with D possibly TRBD2 on 6 matching bases. The CDR3 loop spans 18 amino acids. V gave up 4 bases and J gave up 0 bases, with 19 bases separating them. Germline CDR1 and CDR2: SEHNR and FQNEAQ (reference sequence). CDR3 amino acids: CASSSPLGGESSYNEQFF. The CDR3 nucleotides read TGTGCCAGCAGCTCCCCCCTTGGCGGGGAGAGCTCCTACAATGAGCAGTTCTTC.

The J gene is TRBJ1-1, the V gene TRBV7-9, with TRBD1 matching over 7 bases. With 6 bases clipped from V and 4 bases from J, the junction kept 8 bases outside the gene matches. CDR1 and CDR2 (germline): SEHNR, FQNEAQ (reference sequence). The CDR3 consists of 14 residues. The CDR3 reads CASRPTDRVTEAFF. The DNA of the CDR3 is TGTGCCAGCAGACCAACTGACAGGGTCACTGAAGCTTTCTTT.

This sequence joins TRBV19 and TRBJ1-5; 8 nucleotides match TRBD1. With 5 bases clipped from V and 7 bases from J, the junction kept 10 bases outside the gene matches. Germline V gene lookup returns CDR1 LNHDA and CDR2 SQIVND (reference sequence). The length of the CDR3 is 15 residues. CDR3 coding DNA: TGTGCCAGTAGTTACATGACAGGGGAGGAACAGCCCCAGCATTTT. Translating it yields CASSYMTGEEQPQHF.

This chain connects TRBV27 to TRBJ1-5, with 7 bases that match TRBD1. The CDR3 covers 14 residues. CDR1 and CDR2 from the germline V gene are MNHEY and SMNVEV (reference sequence). V was pared by 6 bases and J by 1 base, with 3 bases of the junction left unmatched. The CDR3 reads CASRGGQSNQPQHF. The CDR3 region has the DNA TGTGCCAGCAGAGGGGGACAGAGCAATCAGCCCCAGCATTTT.

This clone turned up a few times. The chain is built from TRBV14 and TRBJ2-2; D gene uncertain. In germline, CDR1 is SGHDN, CDR2 FVKESK. The CDR3 is made up of 14 amino acids. Trimming took 2 bases from V and 1 from J, leaving 5 bases between them. The CDR3 bases are TGTGCCAGCAGCCAAACCGAGAACACCGGGGAGCTGTTTTTT. Translating gives CASSQTENTGELFF.

The chain employs TRBV11-2 and TRBJ1-2; unclear D gene. The CDR3 has 16 amino acids. Germline V gene sequence: CDR1 SGHAT, CDR2 FQNNGV. V was trimmed by 0 bases and J by 3 bases, leaving 14 bases between them. The CDR3 bases are TGTGCCAGCAGCTTAGACCCCCCGGCCTGGGACTATGGCTACACCTTC. Its translation is CASSLDPPAWDYGYTF.

This chain connects TRBV5-1 to TRBJ2-7; 10 nucleotides agree with TRBD2. This CDR3 spans 15 amino acids. Germline V gene data show CDR1 as SGHRS and CDR2 as YFSETQ. V lost 0 bases to trimming and J lost 3 bases; unmatched junction nucleotides: 3. CDR3 sequence reads: CASSLGSSGGYEQYF. In DNA, the CDR3 is TGCGCCAGCAGCTTGGGTTCTAGCGGGGGCTACGAGCAGTACTTC.

The CDR3 nucleotides read TGTGCCAGCAGTTCCCGGAGCCAGGGTTTTTCACCCCTCCACTTT. It yields the protein CASSSRSQGFSPLHF. This rearrangement joins TRBV6-5 to TRBJ1-6; D may be TRBD1 (5 bases). The germline V and J ends were trimmed by 4 bases and 9 bases, with 16 bases remaining between them. Germline V gene data show CDR1 as MNHEY and CDR2 as SVGAGI. This CDR3 is 15 amino acids long.

This chain uses TRBV6-1 with TRBJ2-7, with 9 bases that match TRBD1. CDR3 size: 15 residues. Germline-derived CDR1 and CDR2 are MNHNS and SASEGT. The trim removed 3 bases at V and 3 bases at J, leaving 6 bases unmatched. CDR3 residues: CASSDRTGVNYEQYF. DNA of the CDR3: TGTGCCAGCAGTGACCGGACAGGGGTGAACTACGAGCAGTACTTC.

The rearrangement joins TRBV4-1 to TRBJ2-7, with 7 positions matching TRBD1. This CDR3 comprises 15 residues. Germline V gene lookup returns CDR1 MGHRA and CDR2 YSYEKL. V lost 0 bases to trimming and J lost 2 bases; unmatched junction nucleotides: 4. CDR3 residues: CASSQETGSAYEQYF. For the CDR3, the DNA is TGCGCCAGCAGCCAAGAGACAGGGAGCGCCTACGAGCAGTACTTC.

The chain has TRBV18 and TRBJ2-1; TRBD1 matches 9 bases. The CDR3 spans 16 residues. V shed 2 bases and J 7 bases; nucleotides not matched to a gene: 9. The germline gives CDR1 KGHSH, CDR2 LQKENI. For the CDR3, the DNA is TGTGCCAGCTCACCAAGGACACCGGGACAGGGTAATGAGCAGTTCTTC. This gives the protein CASSPRTPGQGNEQFF.

The rearrangement uses TRBV5-6 and TRBJ2-3; 7 bases line up with TRBD2. This CDR3 contains 15 residues. Losses at the gene ends were 2 bases for V and 4 bases for J; bases not matched to a gene: 7. Germline V gene lookup returns CDR1 SGHDT and CDR2 YYEEEE. CDR3 sequence: CASSFWEGSADTQYF. The CDR3 DNA sequence: TGTGCCAGCAGCTTTTGGGAGGGAAGTGCAGATACGCAGTATTTT.

With regard to this clone: Other nucleotide sequences from this sample produce the same CDR3. This sequence joins TRBV5-1 and TRBJ2-2; no definite D call. V was clipped by 0 bases and J by 1 base, with 4 bases between them. This CDR3 is 14 amino acids long. The V gene's germline CDR1 is SGHRS and CDR2 YFSETQ. As DNA, the CDR3 is TGCGCCAGCAGCTTGGGACAGAACACCGGGGAGCTGTTTTTT. Translated: CASSLGQNTGELFF.

The chain carries TRBV6-4 and TRBJ2-1, with 11 bases that match TRBD1. Trimming took 2 bases from V and 6 from J; bases not matched to a gene: 0. Germline CDR1 MRHNA, CDR2 SNTAGT. The CDR3 is 14 residues long. This chain's CDR3 is CASSDGTGGNEQFF. The CDR3 DNA reads as TGTGCCAGCAGTGACGGGACAGGGGGCAATGAGCAGTTCTTC.

J is TRBJ1-4 and V is TRBV6-6, with a tentative D call TRBD1 (5 bases). CDR3 length: 15 amino acids. V was shortened by 8 bases and J by 3 bases, with 16 bases between the two germline ends. CDR1 and CDR2 (germline): MNHNY, SVGAGI (reference sequence). The CDR3 protein is CASQDPTDSNEKLFF. DNA of the CDR3: TGTGCCAGCCAGGACCCGACAGACTCTAATGAAAAACTGTTTTTT.

This rearrangement joins TRBV5-6 to TRBJ2-5; D possibly corresponds to TRBD1 (6 bases). Trimming cost V 4 bases and J 5 bases, with 24 bases left between them. Germline V gives CDR1 SGHDT, CDR2 YYEEEE. The length of the CDR3 is 17 residues. The CDR3 bases are TGTGCCAGCAGCGCTGCCGTTTTTTCAGGGGTGTGGGAGACCCAGTACTTC. Protein: CASSAAVFSGVWETQYF.

This clone came up a few times. The chain recombines TRBV5-5 with TRBJ2-7, with D perhaps TRBD1 (6 bases). Trimming removed 0 bases from V and 3 bases from J, with 10 bases in between. The CDR3 spans 14 residues. The germline CDR1 and CDR2 sequences are SGHKS and YYEKEE (reference sequence). CDR3 amino acids: CASSLARQDYEQYV. CDR3 nucleotides: TGTGCCAGCAGCTTGGCCAGACAGGACTACGAGCAGTACGTC.